The T cell receptor (beta chain) described here comes from a study of PD-1 blockade in classical Hodgkin lymphoma. Broader study findings: Newly diagnosed patients reportedly had lower baseline TCR diversity than healthy donors. Exclusion applied to patients who initiated nivolumab less than 1 year following ASCT.

Every patient experienced relapse after autologous stem cell transplantation, and brentuximab vedotin exposure varied. Best outcomes ranged across complete response, partial response and progressive disease. A remark on this clone: Its matching antigen is unknown.

TCRdb's copy holds only in-frame clones and misses some; the assay was immunoSEQ multiplex PCR. Here the sample spans around 19,000 clones, 70% to 90% being singletons. Trimming took off 4 bases at V and 4 bases at J, with 17 bases between the two ends. CDR1 is SGHDT and CDR2 is YYEEEE in the germline V gene. The CDR3 extends over 15 amino acids. The source of this sequence is a human donor with classical Hodgkin lymphoma. The chain links TRBV5-6 to TRBJ1-1; D gene ambiguous. The sample consisted of peripheral blood mononuclear cells (PBMCs), taken before the second cycle of nivolumab. CDR3 DNA sequence: TGTGCCAGCAGCAAGGGCCCTACTGAGGGCACTGAAGCTTTCTTT. Amino acids: CASSKGPTEGTEAFF.